This TCR beta chain was captured in a study of glioma-infiltrating T cells. Using RNA template, CDR3s of TCR alpha and beta were amplified with iRepertoire arm-PCR. Tissue mRNA or PBMC total RNA, about 85-400 ng, went into one-step reverse transcription and amplification. TCRdb independently ran MiXCR on the multiplex PCR reads; one entry per CDR3 protein. The table lists roughly 120,000 distinct CDR3 sequences, more than 20% of them singletons. General study points: Only very few CDR3 sequences appeared in both tissue and blood. Above-expected tissue-blood divergence occurred in all gliomas, most in low-grade ones.

This CDR3 region has 13 residues. The germline CDR1 and CDR2 sequences are MNHEY and SMNVEV (reference sequence). In this sample, this clonotype turned up a few times. The antigen is unknown. This sequence may be a read error, since a much larger clone differs from it by one base. The sequenced sample was glioma tissue, nonneoplastic brain tissue, or PBMCs (not recorded which). The rearrangement uses TRBV27 and TRBJ2-5, with D possibly being TRBD1 or TRBD2 (5 bases each). The sequence was collected from a human donor with low-grade glioma or glioblastoma, undergoing nonglioma brain surgery, or in good health (not recorded which). The CDR3 DNA sequence: TGTGCCAGTAGTATCAGGGACCAAGGGACCCAGTACTTC. It encodes CASSIRDQGTQYF.